These 22 T cell receptor beta chains were all obtained from the same sample, sequenced in a study of blood T cells in healthy people across ages. Through a sample-barcoded 5' primer and a J-beta primer mix, a second PCR was run for roughly 7 to 11 cycles. MiXCR, applied by TCRdb to the 5' RACE reads, yields one record per CDR3 protein. Here the sample spans about 1.1 million distinct CDR3 sequences, around two fifths being singletons. The sample taken for sequencing was blood. Source of these receptors: a man aged 18 to 29 in good health.

A few counts support this clonotype. CDR3 coding DNA: TGTGCCAGCATAGACAGGGTGGACTATGGCTACACCTTC. Amino acids: CASIDRVDYGYTF. The chain carries TRBV7-9 and TRBJ1-2; 7 nucleotides match TRBD1. This CDR3 region has 13 residues. J was trimmed by 3 bases and V by 7 bases; bases with no gene match: 5. Looked up from germline, CDR1 is SEHNR and CDR2 is FQNEAQ (reference sequence). Full variable domain (remainder filled in from reference TRBV7-9 and TRBJ1-2): DTGVSQNPRHKITKRGQNVTFRCDPISEHNRLYWYRQTLGQGPEFLTYFQNEAQLEKSRLLSDRFSAERPKGSFSTLEIQRTEQGDSAMYLCASIDRVDYGYTFGSGTRLTVV.

This clonotype was counted a few times. V usage is TRBV27 and J usage is TRBJ2-5, with D perhaps matching TRBD2 (6 bases). Trimming took 8 bases from V and 5 from J, leaving 15 bases between them. Germline V lookup: CDR1 MNHEY, CDR2 SMNVEV (reference sequence). The CDR3 covers 13 residues. CDR3: CASLPFGGETQYF. CDR3 in DNA: TGTGCCAGCCTACCTTTTGGGGGGGAGACCCAGTACTTC.

The chain recombines TRBV6-1 with TRBJ1-4, with TRBD1 identical over 10 bases. Looked up from germline, CDR1 is MNHNS and CDR2 is SASEGT. The CDR3 is 15 amino acids. V lost 9 bases and J lost 3; bases outside the gene matches: 7. The CDR3, as DNA: TGTGCCAGAGTCGACAGGGGGCTGGCTAATGAAAAACTGTTTTTT. This encodes CARVDRGLANEKLFF.

This rearrangement joins TRBV9 to TRBJ2-1; D is possibly TRBD1 (5 bases). Germline V gives CDR1 SGDLS, CDR2 YYNGEE. The V gene lost 4 bases and the J gene lost 3 bases, with 14 bases spanning the gap. This CDR3 is built from 15 residues. CDR3: CASSPRPDIYNEQFF. CDR3 DNA: TGTGCCAGCAGCCCCCGTCCGGACATCTACAATGAGCAGTTCTTC.

V usage is TRBV12-3 or TRBV12-4 and J usage is TRBJ2-1; D unclear. V lost 3 bases, J lost 6 bases, and 9 bases lay in between. The CDR3 is made up of 13 amino acids. The CDR3 is CASSFLNLNEQFF. The CDR3 DNA is TGTGCCAGCAGTTTTCTCAACCTCAATGAGCAGTTCTTC.

This clonotype has just a few counts. J is TRBJ2-3 and V is TRBV27; D gene ambiguous. Germline CDR1 MNHEY, CDR2 SMNVEV (reference sequence). V shed 4 bases and J shed 2 bases, with 7 bases lying between them. This CDR3 is 13 amino acids long. The CDR3 region has the DNA TGTGCCAGCAGTTGGTCAGTCACAGATACGCAGTATTTT. Protein sequence: CASSWSVTDTQYF.

The chain combines TRBV24-1 with TRBJ1-1, with a tentative D call TRBD1 (6 bases). This CDR3 is 19 amino acids long. V lost 2 bases and J 0 bases, leaving 21 bases between the germline ends. Per germline, CDR1 KGHDR and CDR2 SFDVKD. CDR3 region: CATSDYPRDKELLNTEAFF. Written as DNA, the CDR3 is TGTGCCACCAGTGATTACCCCCGGGACAAAGAACTCTTGAACACTGAAGCTTTCTTT.

The V call is TRBV12-3 or TRBV12-4, the J call TRBJ2-6; D gene ambiguous. CDR3 length: 15 amino acids. V dropped 5 bases and J dropped 4 bases, with 12 bases sitting between them. The CDR3 coding sequence is TGTGCCAGCAGTACCACAAGATTCGGGGCCAACGTCCTGACTTTC. It is translated as CASSTTRFGANVLTF.

This clonotype was seen more than once but under ten times. This CDR3 is CASSVRGGYGYTF. The CDR3 region has the DNA TGTGCCAGCAGCGTACGCGGGGGCTATGGCTACACCTTC. The chain uses TRBV2 and TRBJ1-2, with a possible D match to TRBD1 (5 bases). CDR3 length equals 13 residues. The germline gives CDR1 SNHLY, CDR2 FYNNEI. V lost 6 bases and J lost 4, with 12 bases in between.

The chain carries TRBV4-3 and TRBJ2-2, with D possibly matching TRBD1 (5 bases). Per germline, CDR1 LGHNA and CDR2 YSLEER. Trimming cost V 2 bases and J 6 bases, with 10 bases left between them. This CDR3 has 14 residues. The CDR3 loop is CASSQTQGSGELFF. In DNA, the CDR3 is TGCGCCAGCAGCCAAACCCAGGGTTCCGGGGAGCTGTTTTTT.

This clonotype was counted between two and nine times. The chain recombines TRBV7-2 with TRBJ1-1; maybe TRBD1 (5 bases). The CDR3 is 16 residues long. The germline V gene encodes CDR1 SGHTA and CDR2 FQGNSA. V dropped 5 bases and J dropped 4 bases, with 20 bases sitting between them. The CDR3 nucleotides are TGTGCCAGCAGCCCCCAGAGTGGGGGAGGTCCCACTGAAGCTTTCTTT. This encodes CASSPQSGGGPTEAFF.

This chain links TRBV7-2 with TRBJ1-2; D is unclear. CDR1 is SGHTA, CDR2 FQGNSA, per germline. This CDR3 has 15 residues. The ends were cut back, 1 base at V and 2 bases at J, with 11 bases in the middle. The CDR3 DNA reads TGTGCCAGCAGCTTAGTTATCCTAGCCAACTATGGCTACACCTTC. It specifies CASSLVILANYGYTF.

V gene TRBV10-3 combines with J gene TRBJ2-2; D unclear. From germline, CDR1 is ENHRY and CDR2 SYGVKD. CDR3 length: 16 amino acids. The V gene lost 3 bases and the J gene lost 0 bases, with 11 bases spanning the gap. Here the CDR3 DNA reads TGTGCCATCAGTGATTTTGGCGAGGCGAACACCGGGGAGCTGTTTTTT. This gives the protein CAISDFGEANTGELFF.

J is TRBJ2-1 and V is TRBV12-3 or TRBV12-4, with 8 bases fitting TRBD2. The CDR3 is 16 residues long. The V gene end was trimmed by 5 bases and the J gene end by 7 bases; junction bases not matched to a gene: 13. This chain's CDR3 is CASSGRGASGSNEQFF. DNA of the CDR3: TGTGCCAGCAGTGGACGGGGGGCTAGCGGGTCTAATGAGCAGTTCTTC.

This clonotype was seen a handful of times. This chain uses TRBV7-8 with TRBJ2-3, with D possibly being TRBD1 (5 bases). CDR1 and CDR2 from the germline V gene are SGHVS and FQNEAQ. The ends were cut back, 2 bases at V and 0 bases at J, with 18 bases in the middle. The CDR3 spans 18 residues. The CDR3 protein is CASSLLPRTHTSTDTQYF. In DNA form, the CDR3 reads TGTGCCAGCAGCTTACTCCCCCGGACACACACTAGCACAGATACGCAGTATTTT.

The gene calls are TRBV14 and TRBJ2-2; D call uncertain. V shed 0 bases and J shed 1 base, with 9 bases lying between them. The CDR3 has 16 residues. The germline gives CDR1 SGHDN, CDR2 FVKESK. The CDR3: CASSQEVPRNTGELFF. Here the CDR3 DNA reads TGTGCCAGCAGCCAAGAAGTCCCAAGGAACACCGGGGAGCTGTTTTTT.

This chain links TRBV18 with TRBJ1-4; D gene unclear. Germline CDR1 and CDR2: KGHSH and LQKENI. Trimming shortened V by 3 bases and J by 5 bases, and 13 bases separated the two germline ends. This CDR3 is 15 amino acids long. CDR3 DNA: TGTGCCAGCTCACCCTCGGCAGCGCTCAATGAAAAACTGTTTTTT. Translating it yields CASSPSAALNEKLFF.

The V and J genes are TRBV6-5 and TRBJ2-1, with TRBD2 matching over 7 bases. The CDR3 sequence is 13 residues long. V gave up 2 bases and J gave up 10 bases; unmatched junction bases: 5. Germline CDR1 is MNHEY and CDR2 is SVGAGI. CDR3 in amino acids: CASSYGSGDEQFF. CDR3 DNA sequence: TGTGCCAGCAGTTACGGGAGCGGGGACGAGCAGTTCTTC.

A note on this clonotype: A read error may account for a junction end that differs from germline. The chain couples TRBV4-3 to TRBJ1-1; no clear D gene. The CDR3 has 15 residues. Germline-derived CDR1 and CDR2 are LGHNA and YSLEER. The CDR3 nucleotides are TGCGCCAGCAGCCAAGATCTTGGGGAAAACACTGACGCTTTCTTT. It encodes CASSQDLGENTDAFF.

The chain has TRBV5-1 and TRBJ1-1; 10 nucleotides align to TRBD1. The V gene end was trimmed by 3 bases and the J gene end by 8 bases; junction bases not matched to a gene: 7. Looked up from germline, CDR1 is SGHRS and CDR2 is YFSETQ. The CDR3 covers 14 residues. The CDR3 reads CASSSGTGEGEAFF. CDR3 sequence (DNA): TGCGCCAGCAGCTCCGGGACAGGGGAAGGGGAAGCTTTCTTT.

The chain uses TRBV27 and TRBJ2-5, with D perhaps TRBD2 (5 bases). The CDR3 is 15 residues long. Germline-derived CDR1 and CDR2 are MNHEY and SMNVEV (reference sequence). V lost 0 bases and J lost 4, with 12 bases in between. This CDR3 is CASSLSRASRETQYF. Written as DNA, the CDR3 is TGTGCCAGCAGTTTATCTAGGGCTAGCCGAGAGACCCAGTACTTC.

The chain is built from TRBV14 and TRBJ2-7, with no clear D. Germline lookup yields CDR1 SGHDN and CDR2 FVKESK. The CDR3 sequence is 13 residues long. Trimming stripped 1 base from V and 3 bases from J, with 7 bases between. The CDR3 DNA sequence: TGTGCCAGCAGCCAAGCAGATAACTACGAGCAGTACTTC. Protein product: CASSQADNYEQYF.